This TCR beta chain was captured by sequencing in a study of T cell repertoires in cytomegalovirus infection. About the research overall: CMV infection together with matching HLA type was indicated by public TCR beta signatures.

V shed 4 bases, J shed 10 bases, and the junction held 11 bases outside the gene matches. Germline CDR1 and CDR2: MNHNY and SVGAGI (reference sequence). The CDR3 extends over 15 amino acids. For this clonotype: Its target is not known.

TCRdb itself ran the reads through MiXCR, one entry per CDR3 protein. This table has roughly 990,000 distinct CDR3 sequences, approximately 31% appearing once. The J gene is TRBJ1-1, the V gene TRBV6-6; 11 bases align to TRBD1. Source: cultured CD8+ T cells from PBMCs, taken from culture after CMV antigen stimulation. This sequence was found in a human donor in good health (CMV status not recorded). Some clones in this sample may be carry-over from other donors' samples. Written as DNA, the CDR3 is TGTGCCAGCAGTTCCACCGGGACAGGGGGAGATAGAGCTTTCTTT. Translating gives CASSSTGTGGDRAFF.